These 15 T cell receptor beta chains were all obtained from the same sample, sequenced in a study of graft-versus-host responses after intestinal transplantation. Some clones are missing from TCRdb's copy, which holds only in-frame ones; the method was immunoSEQ multiplex PCR. Found here are about 25,000 clones, under 45% of them singletons; the top ten hold 0.66%. The sequencing used alloreactive CD4+ T cells from a mixed lymphocyte reaction culture, collected before intestinal transplant. This sample's subset: CFSE-low proliferating T cells sorted from roughly 6-day pre-transplant mixed lymphocyte reaction (GvH or HvG direction). Receptors originate from a human patient who received an intestinal transplant.

There are a few counts of this clone. The chain recombines TRBV9 with TRBJ2-2, with 10 bases that match TRBD2. Germline V CDR1 and CDR2: SGDLS, YYNGEE. The CDR3 runs to 16 residues. Trimming took 2 bases from V and 1 from J; bases not matched to a gene: 2. CDR3 protein: CASSVGLAVNTGELFF. The CDR3 DNA follows: TGTGCCAGCAGCGTCGGACTAGCGGTGAACACCGGGGAGCTGTTTTTT.

This clone was seen a few times. This chain uses TRBV6-5 with TRBJ2-1; D not resolved. The CDR3 is 11 amino acids. V shed 7 bases and J shed 4 bases, with 5 bases lying between them. Germline loops: CDR1 MNHEY, CDR2 SVGAGI. The CDR3 sequence: CASTEYNEQFF. For the CDR3, the DNA is TGTGCCAGCACCGAGTACAATGAGCAGTTCTTC.

The chain recombines TRBV28 with TRBJ1-3, with D possibly TRBD1 on 5 matching bases. This CDR3 comprises 15 residues. Germline-derived CDR1 and CDR2 are MDHEN and SYDVKM. The V and J ends lost 3 bases and 3 bases respectively, with 12 bases between them. CDR3 region: CASSFFTGRGNTIYF. The CDR3 DNA reads as TGTGCCAGCAGTTTCTTCACAGGACGTGGAAACACCATATATTTT.

V gene TRBV6-1 combines with J gene TRBJ1-1; TRBD1 agrees at 8 bases. J gave up 0 bases and V 10 bases, and 4 bases lay outside the gene matches. The CDR3 spans 13 residues. Germline lookup yields CDR1 MNHNS and CDR2 SASEGT. DNA for the CDR3: TGTGCCATGGGACAGGCCATGAACACTGAAGCTTTCTTT. This gives the protein CAMGQAMNTEAFF.

In its sample, this clone was seen a few times. This sequence joins TRBV11-3 and TRBJ2-3; 10 nucleotides line up with TRBD2. The CDR3 is 16 amino acids. V shed 2 bases, J shed 3 bases, and the junction held 5 bases outside the gene matches. The germline CDR1 and CDR2 sequences are SGHNT and YENEEA. The CDR3 nucleotides read TGTGCCAGCAGCTTAACGATACTAGCGGGGACAGATACGCAGTATTTT. It yields the protein CASSLTILAGTDTQYF.

The V call is TRBV19, the J call TRBJ2-7; possible D gene TRBD1, 6 bases. CDR1 LNHDA and CDR2 SQIVND come from the germline V gene (reference sequence). The CDR3 has 16 residues. V was shortened by 8 bases and J by 0 bases, with 20 bases between the two germline ends. This CDR3 is CASRRSGTLSSYEQYF. Here the CDR3 DNA reads TGTGCCAGTCGCCGATCCGGGACATTAAGCTCCTACGAGCAGTACTTC.

This clone occurred a few times. The chain recombines TRBV15 with TRBJ1-2, with D uncertain. V was trimmed by 0 bases and J by 3 bases, leaving 11 bases between them. Germline CDR1 LNHNV, CDR2 YYDKDF (reference sequence). The CDR3 spans 15 residues. CDR3 protein: CATSRDPRHDYGYTF. For the CDR3, the DNA is TGTGCCACCAGCAGAGATCCGCGGCACGACTATGGCTACACCTTC.

This clone was found a few times. The gene calls are TRBV5-1 and TRBJ2-1; tentative D call: TRBD1 (5 bases). This CDR3 has 15 amino acids. V was trimmed by 0 bases and J by 4 bases, leaving 11 bases between them. Germline V gene sequence: CDR1 SGHRS, CDR2 YFSETQ. CDR3 loop: CASSLVRQIYNEQFF. As DNA, the CDR3 is TGCGCCAGCAGCTTGGTGAGACAGATTTACAATGAGCAGTTCTTC.

This clone was counted between two and nine times. The chain is built from TRBV6-5 and TRBJ1-1, with D possibly being TRBD1 (6 bases). The CDR3 has 13 amino acids. The germline V gene encodes CDR1 MNHEY and CDR2 SVGAGI. Trimming took 7 bases from V and 4 from J, leaving 13 bases between them. The CDR3 coding sequence is TGTGCCAGCACCCTGACAGGAAGCACTGAAGCTTTCTTT. It is translated as CASTLTGSTEAFF.

This clone is medium-sized by share. The chain couples TRBV25-1 to TRBJ1-2; tentatively, D is TRBD1 (6 bases). Germline assignment: CDR1 MGHDK and CDR2 SYGVNS. CDR3 size: 14 residues. Trimming pared 4 bases from V and 5 bases from J, leaving 14 bases between. The CDR3, as DNA: TGTGCCAGCAGTGCGTGGACAGACCGATATGGCTACACCTTC. Residues: CASSAWTDRYGYTF.

This clone appeared a few times. The chain recombines TRBV11-3 with TRBJ1-2; TRBD1 matches at 8 bases. Unmatched junction bases numbered 4, after V lost 3 bases and J lost 4 bases. The CDR3 loop spans 14 amino acids. Germline-derived CDR1 and CDR2 are SGHNT and YENEEA. The CDR3 sequence is CASSLRQGFYGYTF. CDR3 DNA: TGTGCCAGCAGCTTGAGACAGGGGTTCTATGGCTACACCTTC. Looking up the rest from reference TRBV11-3 and TRBJ1-2 gives the full variable domain: EAGVVQSPRYKIIEKKQPVAFWCNPISGHNTLYWYLQNLGQGPELLIRYENEEAVDDSQLPKDRFSAERLKGVDSTLKIQPAELGDSAVYLCASSLRQGFYGYTFGSGTRLTVV.

The chain combines TRBV6-1 with TRBJ2-5, with TRBD1 as a possible D gene (5 bases). This CDR3 contains 17 residues. Trimming cost V 4 bases and J 2 bases, with 20 bases left between them. Germline values: CDR1 MNHNS, CDR2 SASEGT. CDR3 sequence: CASSAGYLYLSQETQYF. Written as DNA, the CDR3 is TGTGCCAGCAGTGCAGGGTATCTCTACCTAAGTCAAGAGACCCAGTACTTC.

DNA of the CDR3: TGTGCCAGCTCGACTTGGGATGAGCAGTTCTTC. It translates to CASSTWDEQFF. V is TRBV18 and J is TRBJ2-1; unclear D gene. The germline CDR1 and CDR2 sequences are KGHSH and LQKENI. This CDR3 has 11 residues. The V gene lost 6 bases and the J gene lost 8 bases, with 8 bases spanning the gap. Variable domain in full (rest from reference TRBV18 and TRBJ2-1): NAGVMQNPRHLVRRRGQEARLRCSPMKGHSHVYWYRQLPEEGLKFMVYLQKENIIDESGMPKERFSAEFPKEGPSILRIQQVVRGDSAAYFCASSTWDEQFFGPGTRLTVL.

This clone occurred a few times. The chain combines TRBV7-6 with TRBJ1-3, with D unclear. The germline V gene encodes CDR1 SGHVS and CDR2 FNYEAQ. This CDR3 spans 16 amino acids. V lost 4 bases and J 0 bases, leaving 13 bases between the germline ends. The CDR3 here is CASSYRFTLSGNTIYF. CDR3 DNA: TGTGCCAGCAGCTACCGGTTTACCCTCTCTGGAAACACCATATATTTT. Full variable domain (outside the CDR3, taken from reference TRBV7-6 and TRBJ1-3): GAGVSQSPRYKVTKRGQDVALRCDPISGHVSLYWYRQALGQGPEFLTYFNYEAQQDKSGLPNDRFSAERPEGSISTLTIQRTEQRDSAMYRCASSYRFTLSGNTIYFGEGSWLTVV.

V usage is TRBV10-3 and J usage is TRBJ2-7, with 12 bases that match TRBD2. Germline-derived CDR1 and CDR2 are ENHRY and SYGVKD. The CDR3 runs to 12 residues. The junction had 2 bases not matched to a gene; V was cut back by 10 bases and J by 4 bases. DNA of the CDR3: TGTGCCACCGGACTAGCGGGATACGAGCAGTACTTC. Its translation: CATGLAGYEQYF.